A selection of T cell receptor beta chains follows, all from one sample in a study of T cell responses to AZD1222 COVID-19 vaccine. TCRdb's table, derived via immunoSEQ multiplex PCR, lists solely in-frame clones and lacks some. The table lists 93,000 or so clones, 80% to 95% of them singletons. The material sequenced was peripheral blood, taken on day 0 of AZD1222 vaccination. The receptors shown here come from an adult in good health. The CDR3 runs from the conserved cysteine through the conserved F or W. Fields, in order: clone size, D gene, V gene, J gene, CDR3 DNA, CDR3 protein. The D gene is left open where the match is weak. Rows give clone size only sometimes, using once, few, many, or a class for an expanded clone.

abundance: NA
d_gene: NA
v_gene: TRBV6-1
j_gene: TRBJ1-4
CDR3nt: TGTGCCAGCAGTGAACGGGGGGCTTTAAATGAAAAACTGTTTTTT
CDR3aa: CASSERGALNEKLFF

abundance: NA
d_gene: NA
v_gene: TRBV19
j_gene: TRBJ1-1
CDR3nt: TGTGCCAGTGGGGAGGGCAGGACTCTGAACACTGAAGCTTTCTTT
CDR3aa: CASGEGRTLNTEAFF

abundance: NA
d_gene: TRBD1
v_gene: TRBV12-3/TRBV12-4
j_gene: TRBJ1-2
CDR3nt: TGTGCCAGCAGCCTACAGGGGCCCTATGGCTACACCTTC
CDR3aa: CASSLQGPYGYTF

abundance: NA
d_gene: TRBD1
v_gene: TRBV4-1
j_gene: TRBJ2-1
CDR3nt: TGCGCCAGCAGCCAATACCGGGACAGGGGGTACAATGAGCAGTTCTTC
CDR3aa: CASSQYRDRGYNEQFF

abundance: NA
d_gene: TRBD1
v_gene: TRBV27
j_gene: TRBJ2-1
CDR3nt: TGTGCCAGCAGTTCAACTCCGGGACAGGGTTGGAATGAGCAGTTCTTC
CDR3aa: CASSSTPGQGWNEQFF

abundance: NA
d_gene: NA
v_gene: TRBV7-9
j_gene: TRBJ2-7
CDR3nt: TGTGCCAGCAGTCCGGGCCCGAGATCCTACGAGCAGTACTTC
CDR3aa: CASSPGPRSYEQYF

abundance: NA
d_gene: NA
v_gene: TRBV18
j_gene: TRBJ2-7
CDR3nt: TGTGCCAGCTCACCACCTCTTAGGCAACAGCTAGCCGAGCAGTACTTC
CDR3aa: CASSPPLRQQLAEQYF

abundance: NA
d_gene: NA
v_gene: TRBV4-1
j_gene: TRBJ2-7
CDR3nt: TGCGCCAGCAGCCAAGATTACTGGGGATTTTCCTACGAGCAGTACTTC
CDR3aa: CASSQDYWGFSYEQYF

abundance: NA
d_gene: NA
v_gene: TRBV19
j_gene: TRBJ2-5
CDR3nt: TGTGCCAGTAGTACTCTCTATCGTGGACTGAGCCAAGAGACCCAGTACTTC
CDR3aa: CASSTLYRGLSQETQYF

abundance: once
d_gene: NA
v_gene: TRBV9
j_gene: TRBJ1-3
CDR3nt: TGTGCCAGCAGCGAAGTAAGCTCTGGAAACACCATATATTTT
CDR3aa: CASSEVSSGNTIYF

abundance: NA
d_gene: NA
v_gene: TRBV11-2
j_gene: TRBJ1-1
CDR3nt: TGTGCCAGCAGCTCCAGGGGCTACCTGAACACTGAAGCTTTCTTT
CDR3aa: CASSSRGYLNTEAFF

abundance: NA
d_gene: NA
v_gene: TRBV27
j_gene: TRBJ1-2
CDR3nt: TGTGCCAGCCGAGGGGGGGCTGGCTATGGCTACACCTTC
CDR3aa: CASRGGAGYGYTF

abundance: NA
d_gene: NA
v_gene: TRBV4-1
j_gene: TRBJ2-7
CDR3nt: TGCGCCAGCAGCCAAGACCCTCGAGGGGCAGGGGATACCTACGAGCAGTACTTC
CDR3aa: CASSQDPRGAGDTYEQYF

abundance: NA
d_gene: NA
v_gene: TRBV27
j_gene: TRBJ1-5
CDR3nt: TGTGCCAGCAGTTTATATCTTGCGGGCAATCAGCCCCAGCATTTT
CDR3aa: CASSLYLAGNQPQHF

abundance: once
d_gene: NA
v_gene: TRBV7-3
j_gene: TRBJ2-5
CDR3nt: TGTGCCAGCAGCTTAAATTCTAAAGAGACCCAGTACTTC
CDR3aa: CASSLNSKETQYF

abundance: NA
d_gene: NA
v_gene: TRBV6-5
j_gene: TRBJ2-7
CDR3nt: TGTGCCAGCAGTTCGGGGGCTGGGGAGCAGTACTTC
CDR3aa: CASSSGAGEQYF

abundance: once
d_gene: NA
v_gene: TRBV18
j_gene: TRBJ2-5
CDR3nt: TGTGCCAGCTCACCGCGGCTAGAGGAGACCCAGTACTTC
CDR3aa: CASSPRLEETQYF

abundance: NA
d_gene: TRBD1
v_gene: TRBV30
j_gene: TRBJ1-5
CDR3nt: TGTGCCTGGAGTGAAGGACAGGGCGGTCAGCCCCAGCATTTT
CDR3aa: CAWSEGQGGQPQHF